The source of this T cell receptor (beta chain) is a study of molecular identifiers for immune sequencing clone quantification. This clonotype was seen many times. TCRdb reanalysed the PCR reads using MiXCR and keeps one entry per CDR3 protein. In the table there are some 580,000 distinct CDR3 sequences, approximately 24% of which are singletons. Trimming pared 8 bases from V and 6 bases from J, leaving 15 bases between. This CDR3 is 13 amino acids long. Germline CDR1 reads MNHEY; CDR2 reads SMNVEV (reference sequence). V gene TRBV27 combines with J gene TRBJ2-3, with a weak D call TRBD1 (7 bases). The TCR was taken from a human donor in good health. Some libraries in this study had Jurkat cell RNA spiked in. The sequencing sample was made of naive CD8+ T cells from blood, with Jurkat cell RNA spiked in. Noted subset: FACS-sorted CD8+CD4-CCR7+CD45RA+ naive T cells. The CDR3 here is CASGQGGEDTQYF. The CDR3 region has the DNA TGTGCCAGCGGGCAGGGGGGAGAGGATACGCAGTATTTT.